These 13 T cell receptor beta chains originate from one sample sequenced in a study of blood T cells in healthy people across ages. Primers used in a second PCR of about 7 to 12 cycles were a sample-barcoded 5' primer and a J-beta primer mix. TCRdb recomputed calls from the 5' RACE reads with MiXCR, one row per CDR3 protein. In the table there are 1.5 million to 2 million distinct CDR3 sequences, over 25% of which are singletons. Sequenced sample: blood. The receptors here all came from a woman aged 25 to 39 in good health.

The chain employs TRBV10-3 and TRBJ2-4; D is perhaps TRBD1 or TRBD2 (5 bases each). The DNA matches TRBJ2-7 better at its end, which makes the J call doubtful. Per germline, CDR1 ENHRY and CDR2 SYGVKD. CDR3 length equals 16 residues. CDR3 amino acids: CAISEPGPEYAYEQYF. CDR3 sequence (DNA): TGTGCCATCAGTGAGCCGGGACCCGAATACGCCTACGAGCAGTACTTC.

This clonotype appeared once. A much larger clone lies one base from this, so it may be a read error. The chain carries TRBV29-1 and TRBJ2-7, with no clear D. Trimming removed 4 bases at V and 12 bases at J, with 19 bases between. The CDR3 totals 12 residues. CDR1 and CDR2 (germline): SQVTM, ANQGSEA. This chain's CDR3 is CSVAESQETRYF. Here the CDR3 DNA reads TGCAGCGTTGCCGAAAGCCAAGAGACCCGGTACTTC.

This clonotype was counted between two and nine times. The CDR3 DNA reads TGCGCCAGCAGCTTGGAGTTGGGACAGGTGAACACTGAAGCTTTCTTT. Its translation is CASSLELGQVNTEAFF. The chain carries TRBV5-1 and TRBJ1-1, with 8 nucleotides matching TRBD1. Looked up from germline, CDR1 is SGHRS and CDR2 is YFSETQ. There are 16 residues in the CDR3. Losses at the gene ends were 0 bases for V and 0 bases for J; bases not matched to a gene: 4.

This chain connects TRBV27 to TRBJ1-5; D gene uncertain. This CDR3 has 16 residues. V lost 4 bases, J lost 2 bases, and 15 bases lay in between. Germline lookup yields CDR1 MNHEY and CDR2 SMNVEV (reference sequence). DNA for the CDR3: TGTGCCAGCAGTTATCTCCCCCCAGGAGGCAATCAGCCCCAGCATTTT. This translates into CASSYLPPGGNQPQHF.

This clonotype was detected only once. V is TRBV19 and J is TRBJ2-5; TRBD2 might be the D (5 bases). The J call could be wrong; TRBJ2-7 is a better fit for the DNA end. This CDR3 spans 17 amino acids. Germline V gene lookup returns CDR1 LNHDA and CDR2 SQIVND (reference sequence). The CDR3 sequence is CASSERTYGLIPYEQYF. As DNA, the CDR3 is TGTGCCAGTAGTGAGCGAACTTATGGACTCATACCATACGAGCAGTACTTC.

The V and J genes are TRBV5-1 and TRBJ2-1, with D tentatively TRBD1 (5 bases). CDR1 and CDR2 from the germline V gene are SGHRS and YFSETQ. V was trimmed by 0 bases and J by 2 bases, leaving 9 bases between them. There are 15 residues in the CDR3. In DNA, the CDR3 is TGCGCCAGCAGCTTGGCCGACAGCACCTACAATGAGCAGTTCTTC. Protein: CASSLADSTYNEQFF.

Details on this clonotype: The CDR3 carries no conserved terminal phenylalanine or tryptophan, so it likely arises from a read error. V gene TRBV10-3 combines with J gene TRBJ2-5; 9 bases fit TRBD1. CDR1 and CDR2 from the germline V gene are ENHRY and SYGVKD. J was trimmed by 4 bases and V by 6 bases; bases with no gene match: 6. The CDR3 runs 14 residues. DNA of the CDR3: TGTGCCATCAGCCGGACAGGGGCCGTAGAGACCCAGTACTGC. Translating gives CAISRTGAVETQYC.

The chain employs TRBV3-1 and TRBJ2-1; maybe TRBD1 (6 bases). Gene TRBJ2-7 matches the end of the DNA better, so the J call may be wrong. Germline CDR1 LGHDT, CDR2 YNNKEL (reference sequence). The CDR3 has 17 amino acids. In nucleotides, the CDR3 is TGTGCCAGCAGCCAAGAAGGGGACATAAACTCCTACAATGAGCAGTACTTC. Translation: CASSQEGDINSYNEQYF.

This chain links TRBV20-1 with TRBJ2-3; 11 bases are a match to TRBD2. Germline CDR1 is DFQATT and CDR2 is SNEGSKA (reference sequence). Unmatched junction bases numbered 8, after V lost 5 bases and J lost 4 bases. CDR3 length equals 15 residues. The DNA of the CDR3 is TGCAGTGCTCCTAATAGCGGGAGGGGGGCAGATACGCAGTATTTT. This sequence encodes CSAPNSGRGADTQYF.

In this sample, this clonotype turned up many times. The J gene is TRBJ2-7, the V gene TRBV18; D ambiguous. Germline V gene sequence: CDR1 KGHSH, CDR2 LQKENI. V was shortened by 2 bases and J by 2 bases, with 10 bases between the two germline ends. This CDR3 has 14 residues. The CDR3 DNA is TGTGCCAGCTCACCAGCGACGGACCCCTACGAGCAGTACTTC. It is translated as CASSPATDPYEQYF.

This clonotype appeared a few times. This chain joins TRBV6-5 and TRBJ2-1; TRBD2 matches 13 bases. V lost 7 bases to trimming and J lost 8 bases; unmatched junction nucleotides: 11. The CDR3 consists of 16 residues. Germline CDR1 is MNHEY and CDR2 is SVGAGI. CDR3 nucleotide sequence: TGTGCCAGCAATGGGCTGACTAGCGGGAGGAAGGATGAGCAGTTCTTC. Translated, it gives CASNGLTSGRKDEQFF.

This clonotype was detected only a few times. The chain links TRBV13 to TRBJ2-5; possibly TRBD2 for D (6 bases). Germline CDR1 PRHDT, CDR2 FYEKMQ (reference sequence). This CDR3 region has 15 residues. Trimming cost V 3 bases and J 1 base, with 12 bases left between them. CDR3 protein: CASSFLHGSQETQYF. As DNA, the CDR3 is TGTGCCAGCAGCTTCCTCCACGGGAGCCAAGAGACCCAGTACTTC.

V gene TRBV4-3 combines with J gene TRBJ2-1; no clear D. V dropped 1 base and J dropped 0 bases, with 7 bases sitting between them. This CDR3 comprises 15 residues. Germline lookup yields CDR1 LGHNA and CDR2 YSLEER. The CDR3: CASSQVESSYNEQFF. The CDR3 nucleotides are TGCGCCAGCAGCCAAGTGGAGAGCTCCTACAATGAGCAGTTCTTC.